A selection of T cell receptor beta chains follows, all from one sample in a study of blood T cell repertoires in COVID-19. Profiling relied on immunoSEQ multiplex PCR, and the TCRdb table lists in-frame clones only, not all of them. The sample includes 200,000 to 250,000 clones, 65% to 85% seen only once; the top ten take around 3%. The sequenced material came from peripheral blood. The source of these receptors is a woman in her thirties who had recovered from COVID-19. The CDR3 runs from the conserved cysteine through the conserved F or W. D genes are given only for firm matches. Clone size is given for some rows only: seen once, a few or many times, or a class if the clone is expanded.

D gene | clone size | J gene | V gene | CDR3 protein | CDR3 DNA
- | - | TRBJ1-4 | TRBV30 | CAWSWGGSDEKLFF | TGTGCCTGGAGTTGGGGGGGAAGTGATGAAAAACTGTTTTTT
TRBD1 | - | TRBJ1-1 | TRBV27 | CASSASDRGREAFF | TGTGCCAGCAGTGCCTCGGACAGGGGGCGAGAAGCTTTCTTT
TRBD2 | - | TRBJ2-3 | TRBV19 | CATTSGSRVDTQYF | TGTGCCACGACTAGCGGGAGTAGAGTCGATACGCAGTATTTT
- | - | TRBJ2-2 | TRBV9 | CASSVLGRGELFF | TGTGCCAGCAGCGTATTGGGGAGGGGGGAGCTGTTTTTT
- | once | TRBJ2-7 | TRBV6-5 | CASSRYYSYEQYF | TGTGCCAGCAGCCGGTACTACTCCTACGAGCAGTACTTC
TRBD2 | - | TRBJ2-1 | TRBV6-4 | CASRNKASGGNEQFF | TGTGCCAGCAGAAACAAGGCTAGCGGAGGCAATGAGCAGTTCTTC
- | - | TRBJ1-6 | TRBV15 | CATSRAGTPNSPLHF | TGTGCCACCAGCAGAGCCGGGACACCGAATTCACCCCTCCACTTT
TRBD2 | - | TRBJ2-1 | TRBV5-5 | CASSLGLPGLAGPNNEQFF | TGTGCCAGCAGCTTGGGGCTACCGGGACTAGCGGGCCCCAACAATGAGCAGTTCTTC
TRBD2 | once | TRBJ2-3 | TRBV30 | CAWSLAGGTDTQYF | TGTGCCTGGAGCTTAGCGGGGGGCACAGATACGCAGTATTTT
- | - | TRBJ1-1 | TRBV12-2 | CASRPLRDRGLDTEAFF | TGTGCAAGTCGCCCCCTCCGGGACAGGGGGCTCGACACTGAAGCTTTCTTT
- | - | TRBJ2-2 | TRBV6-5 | CASSTAGGPGELFF | TGTGCCAGCAGTACGGCCGGAGGCCCCGGGGAGCTGTTTTTT
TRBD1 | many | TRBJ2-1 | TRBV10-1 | CASRDRVRNEQFF | TGCGCCAGCAGAGACAGGGTGAGGAATGAGCAGTTCTTC
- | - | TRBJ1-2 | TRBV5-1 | CASSLLDRHHGYTF | TGCGCCAGCAGCTTGCTGGACAGACATCATGGCTACACCTTC
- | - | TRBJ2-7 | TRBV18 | CASSPDSAFYEQYF | TGTGCCAGCTCACCCGACAGCGCCTTCTACGAGCAGTACTTC
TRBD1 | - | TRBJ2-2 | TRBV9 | CASSGQGAIAGELFF | TGTGCCAGCAGCGGACAGGGGGCGATCGCCGGGGAGCTGTTTTTT
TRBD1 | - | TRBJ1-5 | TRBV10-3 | CAISESQGQGMINQPQHF | TGTGCCATCAGTGAGTCGCAGGGACAGGGAATGATCAATCAGCCCCAGCATTTT
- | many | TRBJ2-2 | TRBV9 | CASSASGRPGLTGELFF | TGTGCCAGCAGCGCCAGCGGGCGCCCGGGACTCACCGGGGAGCTGTTTTTT
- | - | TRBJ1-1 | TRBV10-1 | CASSRTRGNTEAFF | TGCGCCAGCAGTCGGACAAGAGGGAACACTGAAGCTTTCTTT
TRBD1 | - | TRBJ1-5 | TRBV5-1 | CASSLDRGGQPQHF | TGCGCCAGCAGCTTGGACAGGGGAGGTCAGCCCCAGCATTTT
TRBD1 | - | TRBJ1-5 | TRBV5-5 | CASSSGTGLQPQHF | TGTGCCAGCAGCAGCGGGACAGGGCTTCAGCCCCAGCATTTT
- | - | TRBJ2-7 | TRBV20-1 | CSARTYSEQYF | TGCAGTGCTAGGACTTATTCCGAGCAGTACTTC
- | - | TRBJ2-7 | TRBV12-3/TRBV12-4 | CASSSPGSYEQYF | TGTGCCAGCAGTTCCCCCGGGAGCTACGAGCAGTACTTC
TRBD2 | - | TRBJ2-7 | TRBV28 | CASSFITSGSWGEQYF | TGTGCCAGCAGTTTTATTACTAGCGGGAGTTGGGGCGAGCAGTACTTC
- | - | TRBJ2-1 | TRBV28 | CASSSFPEQFF | TGTGCCAGCAGTTCTTTTCCCGAGCAGTTCTTC
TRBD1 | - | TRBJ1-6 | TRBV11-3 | CASSSRPGGSSYNSPLHF | TGTGCCAGCAGCTCTCGCCCAGGGGGCAGCTCCTATAATTCACCCCTCCACTTT
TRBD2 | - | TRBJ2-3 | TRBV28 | CASSKLAGEGADTQYF | TGTGCCAGCAGCAAACTAGCGGGAGAGGGGGCAGATACGCAGTATTTT
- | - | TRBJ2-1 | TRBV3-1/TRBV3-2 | CASSSGGLIRQFF | TGTGCCAGCAGCTCTGGGGGCCTAATCAGGCAGTTCTTC
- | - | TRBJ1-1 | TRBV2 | CAIQGYTEAFF | TGTGCCATACAGGGCTACACTGAAGCTTTCTTT
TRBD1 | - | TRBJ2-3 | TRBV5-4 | CASSLGDRATDTQYF | TGTGCCAGCAGCTTGGGGGACAGGGCCACAGATACGCAGTATTTT
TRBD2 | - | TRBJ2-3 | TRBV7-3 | CASSARTSGSGDTQYF | TGTGCCAGCAGCGCGCGGACTAGCGGGAGTGGGGATACGCAGTATTTT
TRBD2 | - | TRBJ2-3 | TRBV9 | CASSVGGSNTDTQYF | TGTGCCAGCAGCGTAGGCGGGAGCAACACAGATACGCAGTATTTT
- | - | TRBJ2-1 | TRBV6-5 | CASSSNNEQFF | TGTGCCAGCAGTTCGAACAACGAGCAGTTCTTC
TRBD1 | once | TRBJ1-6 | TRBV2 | CASKPGQAISPLHF | TGTGCCAGCAAACCGGGACAGGCTATTTCACCCCTCCACTTT
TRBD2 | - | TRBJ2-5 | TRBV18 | CASSSGLAVQETQYF | TGTGCCAGCTCATCGGGACTAGCTGTTCAAGAGACCCAGTACTTC
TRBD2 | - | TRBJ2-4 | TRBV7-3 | CASSPAGAAKNIQYF | TGTGCCAGCAGCCCAGCGGGAGCGGCCAAAAACATTCAGTACTTC
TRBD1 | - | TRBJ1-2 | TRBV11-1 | CASSPGTVYGYTF | TGTGCCAGCAGCCCCGGGACAGTCTACGGCTACACCTTC
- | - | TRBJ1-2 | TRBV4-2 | CASSQGGQGRTNYGYTF | TGTGCCAGCAGCCAAGGTGGTCAGGGGAGAACTAACTATGGCTACACCTTC
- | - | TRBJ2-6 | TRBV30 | CAWSVQGRWGSGANVLTF | TGTGCCTGGAGTGTACAGGGGAGGTGGGGCTCTGGGGCCAACGTCCTGACTTTC
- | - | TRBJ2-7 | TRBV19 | CASSPPGYEQYF | TGTGCCAGTAGTCCCCCGGGGTACGAGCAGTACTTC
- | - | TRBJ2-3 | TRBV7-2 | CASSFYSVTDTQYF | TGTGCCAGCAGCTTCTACAGTGTGACAGATACGCAGTATTTT
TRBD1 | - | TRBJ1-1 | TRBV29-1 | CSVAVTGGAGAFF | TGCAGCGTTGCCGTGACAGGGGGCGCGGGGGCTTTCTTT
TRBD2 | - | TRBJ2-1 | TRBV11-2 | CASSFGTSYNEQFF | TGTGCCAGCAGCTTTGGGACTAGCTACAATGAGCAGTTCTTC
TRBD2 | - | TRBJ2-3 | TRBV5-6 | CASSDTGTSEEYTQYF | TGTGCCAGCAGCGACACAGGGACTAGCGAGGAGTATACGCAGTATTTT
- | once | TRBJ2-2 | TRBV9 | CASSVGGHYTGELFF | TGTGCCAGCAGCGTAGGAGGACACTACACCGGGGAGCTGTTTTTT
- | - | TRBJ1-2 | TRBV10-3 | CAINGQDYGYTF | TGTGCCATCAATGGGCAGGACTATGGCTACACCTTC
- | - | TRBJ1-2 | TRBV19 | CASSAGVGRGYTF | TGTGCCAGTAGTGCCGGGGTAGGGAGAGGCTACACCTTC